The rows below give T cell receptor beta chains drawn from one sample of a study of human T cells and chemical hapten exposure. From the RACE reads, TCRdb called clonotypes with MiXCR, one entry per CDR3 protein. This sample has over 75,000 distinct CDR3 sequences; approximately 11% occur once, and the top ten carry approximately 1.1%. The input for sequencing was whole blood, taken in connection with sensitization to the hapten diphenylcyclopropenone (DPC). The receptors were gathered from a woman in her twenties or thirties with alopecia areata. Some clones in this sample may be carry-over from other donors' samples. The CDR3 runs from the conserved cysteine through the conserved F or W. The order of the fields is V gene, clone size, J gene, D gene, CDR3 DNA, CDR3 protein. D genes are given only for firm matches. Only some rows state a clone size, as once, few, many or a class for expanded clones.

>TRBV27|many|TRBJ2-1|.
TGTGCCAGCAGTTTAGAGGGTTGGGGGTCAACTTACAATGAGCAGTTCTTC
CASSLEGWGSTYNEQFF
>TRBV20-1|many|TRBJ1-2|.
TGCAGTGCCGTCGCCCCCCAGGGTGGCTACACCTTC
CSAVAPQGGYTF
>TRBV5-4|.|TRBJ1-1|.
TGTGCCAGCAGCTCACAGCCCACTGAAGCTTTCTTT
CASSSQPTEAFF
>TRBV20-1|many|TRBJ2-1|.
TGCAGTGCTAGAAGACAGGATAACAATGAGCAGTTCTTC
CSARRQDNNEQFF
>TRBV19|many|TRBJ1-5|.
TGTGCCAGCGAACAGGGTAACCAGCCCCAGCATTTT
CASEQGNQPQHF
>TRBV30|.|TRBJ1-1|TRBD1
TGTGCCTGGGCCCCTAGGACAGGCCAAGTCGCTGAAGCTTTCTTT
CAWAPRTGQVAEAFF
>TRBV28|.|TRBJ2-7|.
TGTGCCAGCAGTTTAAGCGGAGCCCAGTACTTC
CASSLSGAQYF
>TRBV7-2|many|TRBJ1-2|TRBD1
TGTGCCAGCAGCGTAGTGGGGACAGGGTTTGACGGCTACACCTTC
CASSVVGTGFDGYTF
>TRBV4-3|many|TRBJ2-3|TRBD1
TGCGCCAGCAGCCAAGACGACAGGGGAACCACAGATACGCAGTATTTT
CASSQDDRGTTDTQYF
>TRBV29-1|.|TRBJ1-1|.
TGCAGCGTTTGGGACACCAACACTGAAGCTTTCTTT
CSVWDTNTEAFF
>TRBV20-1|few|TRBJ2-7|.
TGCAGTGCTAGACCCTCATACCTCTACGAGCAGTACTTC
CSARPSYLYEQYF
>TRBV6-4|few|TRBJ2-2|.
TGTGCCAGCAGTGACGGGACTAACACCGGGGAGCTGTTTTTT
CASSDGTNTGELFF
>TRBV3-1|.|TRBJ1-5|.
TGTGCCAGCAGCCCACATCCCAATCAGCCCCAGCATTTT
CASSPHPNQPQHF
>TRBV6-5|.|TRBJ1-2|.
TGTGCCAGCAGTTACTCGATGCATATAGGGGATGGCTATGGCTACACCTTC
CASSYSMHIGDGYGYTF
>TRBV29-1|.|TRBJ2-1|TRBD2
TGCAGCGTCGCCCCTAGCGGGGGGGCCTACAATGAGCAGTTCTTC
CSVAPSGGAYNEQFF
>TRBV20-1|few|TRBJ2-3|TRBD2
TGCAGTGCCCGGGTTAGCGGGGTGGGAGATACGCAGTATTTT
CSARVSGVGDTQYF
>TRBV3-1|.|TRBJ1-6|TRBD1
TGTGCCAGCAGCCTCCAGACAGGGGGGAATTCACCCCTCCACTTT
CASSLQTGGNSPLHF
>TRBV20-1|.|TRBJ1-6|TRBD1
TGCAGTGCCCCGACAGGGGGTGAATATAATTCACCCCTCCACTTT
CSAPTGGEYNSPLHF
>TRBV5-4|many|TRBJ1-2|TRBD1
TGTGCCAGCAGCGCGTACAGGGGAGGCTATGGCTACACCTTC
CASSAYRGGYGYTF
>TRBV29-1|many|TRBJ1-2|.
TGCAGCGTTGAGGCCACCCGCCGAAGTGGCTACACCTTC
CSVEATRRSGYTF
>TRBV19|many|TRBJ2-1|.
TGTGCCAGTAGTATAGTATTAGCGGTCTCCTACAATGAGCAGTTCTTC
CASSIVLAVSYNEQFF
>TRBV11-2|few|TRBJ1-2|.
TGTGCCAGCAGCCCCATCGCGGGGCTTGGCTACACCTTC
CASSPIAGLGYTF
>TRBV2|many|TRBJ1-1|.
TGTGCCAGCCGGAAGGGGGACGATTTAGAAGCTTTCTTT
CASRKGDDLEAFF
>TRBV20-1|.|TRBJ1-6|.
TGCAGTGCTAGAGATAGCCGAACTCTAAAACCTAATAATTCACCCCTCCACTTT
CSARDSRTLKPNNSPLHF
>TRBV5-4|once|TRBJ1-1|.
TGTGCCAGCAGCTTGGATAAGGGGATTGACATGAACACTGAAGCTTTCTTT
CASSLDKGIDMNTEAFF
>TRBV7-2|.|TRBJ2-1|TRBD2
TGTGCCAGCAGCACTCGGACTAGCGGGGTATACAATGAGCAGTTCTTC
CASSTRTSGVYNEQFF
>TRBV5-8|few|TRBJ2-6|.
TGTGCCAGCAGCCGACAGGTTGGTGGGGCCAACGTCCTGACTTTC
CASSRQVGGANVLTF
>TRBV5-1|few|TRBJ1-6|.
TGCGCCAGCAGCTTGTCAGATTCACCCCTCCACTTT
CASSLSDSPLHF
>TRBV27|few|TRBJ1-2|TRBD1
TGTGCCAGCAGTCCCCGGACAGGGTACGGCTACACCTTC
CASSPRTGYGYTF
>TRBV20-1|few|TRBJ1-5|TRBD1
TGCAGTGCTACGCGGGACAGGGGAATCAATCAGCCCCAGCATTTT
CSATRDRGINQPQHF
>TRBV3-1|few|TRBJ1-5|.
TGTGCCAGCAGCCTTCGACCGGGCCGTAATCAGCCCCAGCATTTT
CASSLRPGRNQPQHF
>TRBV28|.|TRBJ1-1|.
TGTGCCAGCAGTTTCCACCGGGGCGACGGTGTCTTT
CASSFHRGDGVF
>TRBV29-1|.|TRBJ2-1|.
TGCAGCGTTGTACCGCCCAGCTACAATGAGCAGTTCTTC
CSVVPPSYNEQFF
>TRBV29-1|.|TRBJ1-1|.
TGCAGCGTTAAGTTTCAGGGGAACACTGAAGCTTTCTTT
CSVKFQGNTEAFF
>TRBV7-2|many|TRBJ2-1|TRBD2
TGTGCCAGCAGCTTAGAGGGCGGGGGTTACAATGAGCAGTTCTTC
CASSLEGGGYNEQFF
>TRBV20-1|many|TRBJ1-5|TRBD1
TGCAGTGCTAGCCCCGGGACAGGGACTAATCAGCCCCAGCATTTT
CSASPGTGTNQPQHF
>TRBV20-1|.|TRBJ1-4|.
TGCAGTGCTAGAGCCCAGGCGGGGGCAAAACTGTTTTTT
CSARAQAGAKLFF
>TRBV19|.|TRBJ1-4|.
TGTGCCAGTAGTACCCCACAAGCAGGGTATACTAATGAAAAACTGTTTTTT
CASSTPQAGYTNEKLFF
>TRBV7-2|many|TRBJ2-1|.
TGTGCCAGCAGCCCAGGGGCTAGTGGCCGATCCCTAAACAATGAGCAGTTCTTC
CASSPGASGRSLNNEQFF
>TRBV10-3|.|TRBJ2-7|.
TGTGCCATCAGTGAGAAAGACAGTCCATCCTACGAGCAGTACTTC
CAISEKDSPSYEQYF
>TRBV5-6|many|TRBJ2-3|TRBD2
TGTGCCAGCAGCCAAAGGACTAGCGGGGGGCTTTACACAGATACGCAGTATTTT
CASSQRTSGGLYTDTQYF
>TRBV28|.|TRBJ1-2|.
TGTGCCAGCAAAGGAAGGGCTAACTATGGCTACACCTTC
CASKGRANYGYTF
>TRBV29-1|many|TRBJ2-2|.
TGCAGCGTTGAAATCTCTGTCGGCGGGGAACTGAACACCGGGGAGCTGTTTTTT
CSVEISVGGELNTGELFF
>TRBV7-2|.|TRBJ2-5|TRBD2
TGTGCCAGCAGCTTAAGTGGGACTAGCGGGTCCCAAGAGACCCAGTACTTC
CASSLSGTSGSQETQYF
>TRBV18|.|TRBJ1-1|.
TGTGCCAGCTCCCTTGGGGAGAGAACTGAAGCTTTCTTT
CASSLGERTEAFF